This paragraph reports one TCR beta chain. The CDR3 loop spans 13 amino acids. Germline lookup yields CDR1 MNHNS and CDR2 SASEGT. The source of the sample is a study of monozygotic twins with inflammatory bowel disease. TCRdb re-called the 5' RACE reads; one entry per CDR3 protein, DNA not given. Its table records 420,000 or so distinct CDR3 sequences. The source is a human donor with ulcerative colitis or Crohn's disease, or a healthy co-twin of an affected twin (not recorded which). The chain recombines TRBV6-1 with TRBJ1-2; TCRdb indicates TRBD1, and absent DNA this call remains unverified. The sample comprised blood. This CDR3 reads CASSEGNRVGYTF.